These T cell receptor beta chains were read from a single sample in a study of blood T cells in healthy people across ages. One entry per CDR3 protein results from TCRdb running MiXCR on the 5' RACE reads. The sample comprises around 1,800,000 distinct CDR3 sequences, 35% to 50% of which are singletons, and 20% to 25% rests with the top ten. The sample taken for sequencing was blood. The receptors derive from a human donor in good health. CDR3s include the opening cysteine and the closing phenylalanine or tryptophan. Fields, in order: D gene, V gene, J gene, clone size, CDR3 length, CDR3 DNA, CDR3 protein. A D gene is named only where the DNA matches it firmly. Rows may omit the clone size; those that give it use once, few, many or a size class.

D gene: NA
V gene: TRBV7-2
J gene: TRBJ2-7
clone size: NA
CDR3 length: 14
CDR3 DNA: TGTGCCAGCAGCTCGCAAGGGGGGGGATACGAGCAGTACTTC
CDR3 protein: CASSSQGGGYEQYF

D gene: NA
V gene: TRBV4-2
J gene: TRBJ2-7
clone size: NA
CDR3 length: 16
CDR3 DNA: TGTGCCAGCAGCCAAGAAGTTCGCGACCTGGTGTACGAGCAGTACTTC
CDR3 protein: CASSQEVRDLVYEQYF

D gene: TRBD1
V gene: TRBV12-3/TRBV12-4
J gene: TRBJ2-5
clone size: few
CDR3 length: 14
CDR3 DNA: TGTGCCAGCGGAGTAACAGGGGGCGAGGAGACCCAGTACTTC
CDR3 protein: CASGVTGGEETQYF

D gene: NA
V gene: TRBV7-9
J gene: TRBJ2-2
clone size: NA
CDR3 length: 14
CDR3 DNA: TGTGCCAGCAGCTATCCCCGGGTAACCGGGGAGCTGTTTTTT
CDR3 protein: CASSYPRVTGELFF

D gene: TRBD1
V gene: TRBV20-1
J gene: TRBJ2-7
clone size: few
CDR3 length: 14
CDR3 DNA: TGCAGTGCTGGAGGACAGGGGGCCCTAGGCGAGCAGTACTTC
CDR3 protein: CSAGGQGALGEQYF

D gene: NA
V gene: TRBV12-3/TRBV12-4
J gene: TRBJ1-3
clone size: NA
CDR3 length: 14
CDR3 DNA: TGTGCCAGCAGGCCGGGGATCTCTGGAAACACCATATATTTT
CDR3 protein: CASRPGISGNTIYF

D gene: TRBD2
V gene: TRBV6-6
J gene: TRBJ2-3
clone size: few
CDR3 length: 15
CDR3 DNA: TGTGCCAGCAGTTACTCCGGCGGGGGGGCAGATACGCAGTATTTT
CDR3 protein: CASSYSGGGADTQYF

D gene: NA
V gene: TRBV5-1
J gene: TRBJ2-3
clone size: NA
CDR3 length: 19
CDR3 DNA: TGCGCCAGCAGCTTGATGCCGGAACGAGCGGACGATAGCACAGATACGCAGTATTTT
CDR3 protein: CASSLMPERADDSTDTQYF

D gene: NA
V gene: TRBV5-1
J gene: TRBJ1-1
clone size: NA
CDR3 length: 13
CDR3 DNA: TGCGCCAGTCACCAGTATGGGGGCACTGAAGCTTTCTTT
CDR3 protein: CASHQYGGTEAFF

D gene: NA
V gene: TRBV15
J gene: TRBJ2-2
clone size: NA
CDR3 length: 14
CDR3 DNA: TGTGCCACCAGCAGAGATGGGGATCGCGGGGAGCTGTTTTTT
CDR3 protein: CATSRDGDRGELFF

D gene: NA
V gene: TRBV10-3
J gene: TRBJ1-2
clone size: NA
CDR3 length: 11
CDR3 DNA: TGTGCCATCAATCCGTACTATGGCTACACCTTC
CDR3 protein: CAINPYYGYTF

D gene: TRBD1
V gene: TRBV7-8
J gene: TRBJ1-2
clone size: few
CDR3 length: 15
CDR3 DNA: TGTGCCAGCAGCACCCAGACAGGGTTTACTTATGGCTACACCTTC
CDR3 protein: CASSTQTGFTYGYTF

D gene: TRBD1
V gene: TRBV7-9
J gene: TRBJ1-4
clone size: NA
CDR3 length: 15
CDR3 DNA: TGTGCCAGCGGCAGGGGGCGCGGAACTAATGAAAAACTGTTTTTT
CDR3 protein: CASGRGRGTNEKLFF

D gene: TRBD2
V gene: TRBV20-1
J gene: TRBJ2-4
clone size: few
CDR3 length: 19
CDR3 DNA: TGCAGTGCTAGAACTCCGGTGGTGAGCGGGGGTCCACCGGAAAGCATTCAGTACTTC
CDR3 protein: CSARTPVVSGGPPESIQYF

D gene: TRBD1
V gene: TRBV20-1
J gene: TRBJ2-7
clone size: NA
CDR3 length: 19
CDR3 DNA: TGCAGTGCTAGAGAGAGTTGGACAGGGTCTATGGGTTCCGCCTACGAGCAGTACTTC
CDR3 protein: CSARESWTGSMGSAYEQYF

D gene: NA
V gene: TRBV20-1
J gene: TRBJ2-1
clone size: NA
CDR3 length: 14
CDR3 DNA: TGCAGTGCTTCCCCGACAGGCTACCACAATGAGCAGTTCTTC
CDR3 protein: CSASPTGYHNEQFF

D gene: NA
V gene: TRBV24-1
J gene: TRBJ1-2
clone size: NA
CDR3 length: 11
CDR3 DNA: TGTGCCACCGGGAACCTATATGGCTACACCTTC
CDR3 protein: CATGNLYGYTF

D gene: NA
V gene: TRBV11-1
J gene: TRBJ2-1
clone size: NA
CDR3 length: 16
CDR3 DNA: TGTGCCAGCAGCTTCTCCCTCCGGGGGTGGTACAATGAGCAGTTCTTC
CDR3 protein: CASSFSLRGWYNEQFF

D gene: NA
V gene: TRBV3-1
J gene: TRBJ2-6
clone size: few
CDR3 length: 15
CDR3 DNA: TGTGCCAGCAGCCAAGTACCCTCTGGGGCCAACGTCCTGACTTTC
CDR3 protein: CASSQVPSGANVLTF

D gene: TRBD1
V gene: TRBV7-2
J gene: TRBJ1-2
clone size: NA
CDR3 length: 14
CDR3 DNA: TGTGCCAGCAGCTTAGAGCCAGGGGGCGGTGGCTACACCTTC
CDR3 protein: CASSLEPGGGGYTF

D gene: NA
V gene: TRBV29-1
J gene: TRBJ2-1
clone size: few
CDR3 length: 12
CDR3 DNA: TGCAGCGTTGAAGCCCAAACTGATGAGCAGTTCTTC
CDR3 protein: CSVEAQTDEQFF

D gene: NA
V gene: TRBV20-1
J gene: TRBJ1-2
clone size: NA
CDR3 length: 10
CDR3 DNA: TGCAGTGCCCCATACTACGGCTACACCTTC
CDR3 protein: CSAPYYGYTF

D gene: NA
V gene: TRBV28
J gene: TRBJ1-1
clone size: NA
CDR3 length: 13
CDR3 DNA: TGTGCCAGCAGCCAATCGGGCCACACTGAAGCTTTCTTT
CDR3 protein: CASSQSGHTEAFF

D gene: TRBD1
V gene: TRBV29-1
J gene: TRBJ2-6
clone size: NA
CDR3 length: 16
CDR3 DNA: TGCAGCGTCCGGGACAGGGGGCCGACTGGGGCCAACGTCCTGACTTTC
CDR3 protein: CSVRDRGPTGANVLTF

D gene: NA
V gene: TRBV6-2/TRBV6-3
J gene: TRBJ2-7
clone size: NA
CDR3 length: 13
CDR3 DNA: TGTGCCAGCAGTTACGGCGCCTACTACGAGCAGTACTTC
CDR3 protein: CASSYGAYYEQYF

D gene: NA
V gene: TRBV29-1
J gene: TRBJ2-2
clone size: NA
CDR3 length: 14
CDR3 DNA: TGCAGCGTTGAAAGTCGTCTAGCGACCGGGGAGCTGTTTTTT
CDR3 protein: CSVESRLATGELFF

D gene: NA
V gene: TRBV4-2
J gene: TRBJ2-7
clone size: few
CDR3 length: 16
CDR3 DNA: TGTGCCAGCAGCCAGATAACGTCAGGGGCCGCCTACGAGCAGTACTTC
CDR3 protein: CASSQITSGAAYEQYF

D gene: NA
V gene: TRBV5-5
J gene: TRBJ2-2
clone size: NA
CDR3 length: 15
CDR3 DNA: TGTGCCAGCAGCAACAGGGTTTCGGGCACCGGGGAGCTGTTTTTT
CDR3 protein: CASSNRVSGTGELFF

D gene: TRBD1
V gene: TRBV7-2
J gene: TRBJ1-2
clone size: NA
CDR3 length: 17
CDR3 DNA: TGTGCCAGCATCATCCGGGACAGGGGGCTAGTCGACTATGGCTACACCTTC
CDR3 protein: CASIIRDRGLVDYGYTF

D gene: NA
V gene: TRBV6-2/TRBV6-3
J gene: TRBJ1-2
clone size: NA
CDR3 length: 17
CDR3 DNA: TGTGCCAGCAGTTACTCCCCAGACCCGACAGACCCCTATGGCTACACCTTC
CDR3 protein: CASSYSPDPTDPYGYTF

D gene: NA
V gene: TRBV5-1
J gene: TRBJ1-2
clone size: once
CDR3 length: 15
CDR3 DNA: TGCGCCAGCAGCCCCCCTGACGGGGGTACATATGGCCACACCTTC
CDR3 protein: CASSPPDGGTYGHTF

D gene: NA
V gene: TRBV12-3/TRBV12-4
J gene: TRBJ2-3
clone size: few
CDR3 length: 16
CDR3 DNA: TGTGCCAGCAGTTTAAATCCCCAACCGACCACAGATACGCAGTATTTT
CDR3 protein: CASSLNPQPTTDTQYF

D gene: NA
V gene: TRBV4-2
J gene: TRBJ2-1
clone size: few
CDR3 length: 17
CDR3 DNA: TGTGCCGGCAGCCAAGATCTCCGGGCGGTTCGGTCAAATGAGCAGTTCTTC
CDR3 protein: CAGSQDLRAVRSNEQFF

D gene: TRBD1
V gene: TRBV9
J gene: TRBJ1-2
clone size: few
CDR3 length: 16
CDR3 DNA: TGTGCCAGCAGCCCTCAAGGGACAGGGGCTAGGGATGGCTACACCTTC
CDR3 protein: CASSPQGTGARDGYTF

D gene: TRBD1
V gene: TRBV12-5
J gene: TRBJ1-1
clone size: NA
CDR3 length: 13
CDR3 DNA: TGTGCTAGTGTTTGGGACAGGAACACTGAAGCTTTCTTT
CDR3 protein: CASVWDRNTEAFF

D gene: NA
V gene: TRBV3-1
J gene: TRBJ1-2
clone size: few
CDR3 length: 14
CDR3 DNA: TGTGCCAGCAGTCAGGACATAACACCCTATGGCTACACCTTC
CDR3 protein: CASSQDITPYGYTF

D gene: NA
V gene: TRBV20-1
J gene: TRBJ2-3
clone size: NA
CDR3 length: 15
CDR3 DNA: TGCAGTTCCCCCGACCACCGGAAGGACACAGATACGCAGTATTTT
CDR3 protein: CSSPDHRKDTDTQYF

D gene: NA
V gene: TRBV29-1
J gene: TRBJ2-7
clone size: NA
CDR3 length: 12
CDR3 DNA: TGCAGCGTTGACGGGACACCTTACGAGCAGTACTTC
CDR3 protein: CSVDGTPYEQYF

D gene: NA
V gene: TRBV7-2
J gene: TRBJ2-3
clone size: NA
CDR3 length: 15
CDR3 DNA: TGTGCCAGCAGCTCACAGACATCTCCCACAGATACGCAGTATTTT
CDR3 protein: CASSSQTSPTDTQYF

D gene: NA
V gene: TRBV7-9
J gene: TRBJ2-7
clone size: NA
CDR3 length: 15
CDR3 DNA: TGTGCCAGCAGCCCCCGATCCGGGTTCTACAATGAGCAGTACTTC
CDR3 protein: CASSPRSGFYNEQYF

D gene: NA
V gene: TRBV7-3
J gene: TRBJ2-4
clone size: once
CDR3 length: 14
CDR3 DNA: TGTGTCAGCAGCTTAAGCGGCACCAAAAACATTCAGTACTTC
CDR3 protein: CVSSLSGTKNIQYF

D gene: NA
V gene: TRBV10-3
J gene: TRBJ1-5
clone size: few
CDR3 length: 17
CDR3 DNA: TGTGCCATCAGTGCCGGTCCGACAGATTATAGCAATCAGCCCCAGCATTTT
CDR3 protein: CAISAGPTDYSNQPQHF

D gene: NA
V gene: TRBV20-1
J gene: TRBJ1-2
clone size: NA
CDR3 length: 16
CDR3 DNA: TGCAGTGCTAGTTCGCCCTCCTGGACGGATAACTATGGCTACACCTTC
CDR3 protein: CSASSPSWTDNYGYTF

D gene: NA
V gene: TRBV6-2/TRBV6-3
J gene: TRBJ2-5
clone size: NA
CDR3 length: 14
CDR3 DNA: TGTGCCAGCACCCTGAGGGGGTTTTCAGAGACCCAGTACTTC
CDR3 protein: CASTLRGFSETQYF

D gene: NA
V gene: TRBV12-3/TRBV12-4
J gene: TRBJ1-2
clone size: NA
CDR3 length: 14
CDR3 DNA: TGTGCCAGCAGTTTGGACACCACAGGATATGGCTACACCTTC
CDR3 protein: CASSLDTTGYGYTF

D gene: NA
V gene: TRBV2
J gene: TRBJ1-5
clone size: few
CDR3 length: 17
CDR3 DNA: TGTGCCAGCAGTTGGGGGAAGACCCGGGACGATTTTCAGCCCCAGCATTTT
CDR3 protein: CASSWGKTRDDFQPQHF

D gene: NA
V gene: TRBV7-2
J gene: TRBJ1-6
clone size: NA
CDR3 length: 16
CDR3 DNA: TGTGCCAGCAGCTCCTGGGCCCTACCGATCGGTTCACCCCTCCACTTT
CDR3 protein: CASSSWALPIGSPLHF

D gene: NA
V gene: TRBV6-1
J gene: TRBJ2-5
clone size: NA
CDR3 length: 14
CDR3 DNA: TGTGCCAGCCGGCAGGGGAATCCTCAAGAGACCCAGTACTTC
CDR3 protein: CASRQGNPQETQYF

D gene: TRBD2
V gene: TRBV7-2
J gene: TRBJ2-5
clone size: NA
CDR3 length: 17
CDR3 DNA: TGTGCCAGCAGCCTTTCTAGCGGGGGTTTTGAGCGAGAGACCCAGTACTTC
CDR3 protein: CASSLSSGGFERETQYF

D gene: NA
V gene: TRBV9
J gene: TRBJ2-1
clone size: once
CDR3 length: 13
CDR3 DNA: TGTGCCAGCACCGCATTGGTTGGCGGTGAGCAGTTCTTC
CDR3 protein: CASTALVGGEQFF